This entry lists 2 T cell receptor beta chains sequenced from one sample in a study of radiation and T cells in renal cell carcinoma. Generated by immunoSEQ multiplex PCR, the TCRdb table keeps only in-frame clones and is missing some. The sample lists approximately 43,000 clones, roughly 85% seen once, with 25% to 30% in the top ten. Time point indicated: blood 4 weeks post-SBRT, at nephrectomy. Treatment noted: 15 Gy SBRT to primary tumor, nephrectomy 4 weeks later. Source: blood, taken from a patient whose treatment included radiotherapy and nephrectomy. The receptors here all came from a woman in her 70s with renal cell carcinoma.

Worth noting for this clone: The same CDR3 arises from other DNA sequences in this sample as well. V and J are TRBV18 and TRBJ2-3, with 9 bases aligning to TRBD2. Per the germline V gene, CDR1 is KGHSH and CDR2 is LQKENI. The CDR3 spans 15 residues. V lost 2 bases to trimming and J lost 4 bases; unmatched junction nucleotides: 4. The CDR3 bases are TGTGCCAGCTCACCAGGCGCGGGAGGGTCAGATACGCAGTATTTT. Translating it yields CASSPGAGGSDTQYF.

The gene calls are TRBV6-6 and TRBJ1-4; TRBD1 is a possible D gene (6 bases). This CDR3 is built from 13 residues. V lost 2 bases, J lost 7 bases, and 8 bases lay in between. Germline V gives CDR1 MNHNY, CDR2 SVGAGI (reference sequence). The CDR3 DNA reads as TGTGCCAGCAGTTACCGCAGGGGTGAAAAACTGTTTTTT. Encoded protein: CASSYRRGEKLFF.